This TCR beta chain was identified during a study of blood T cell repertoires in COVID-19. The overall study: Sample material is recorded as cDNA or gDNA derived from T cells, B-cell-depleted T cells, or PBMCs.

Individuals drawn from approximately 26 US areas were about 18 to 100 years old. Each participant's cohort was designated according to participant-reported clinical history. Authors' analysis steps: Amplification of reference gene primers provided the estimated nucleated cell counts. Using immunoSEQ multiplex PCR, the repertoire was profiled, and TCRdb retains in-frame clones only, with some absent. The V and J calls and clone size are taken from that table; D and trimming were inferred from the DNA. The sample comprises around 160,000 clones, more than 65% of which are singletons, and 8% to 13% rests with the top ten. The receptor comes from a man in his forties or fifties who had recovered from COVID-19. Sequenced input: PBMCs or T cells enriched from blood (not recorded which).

In DNA, the CDR3 is TGTGCCAGCAGCTTTCTCCTAGCGGGGGGCTCGAACACCGGGGAGCTGTTTTTT. It yields the protein CASSFLLAGGSNTGELFF. The chain is built from TRBV5-5 and TRBJ2-2; TRBD2 matches 11 bases. V lost 2 bases to trimming and J lost 0 bases; unmatched junction nucleotides: 6. Germline CDR1 and CDR2: SGHKS and YYEKEE (reference sequence). The CDR3 length is 18 residues. The full variable domain, with the rest looked up from reference TRBV5-5 and TRBJ2-2, is DAGVTQSPTHLIKTRGQQVTLRCSPISGHKSVSWYQQVLGQGPQFIFQYYEKEERGRGNFPDRFSARQFPNYSSELNVNALLLGDSALYLCASSFLLAGGSNTGELFFGEGSRLTVL.